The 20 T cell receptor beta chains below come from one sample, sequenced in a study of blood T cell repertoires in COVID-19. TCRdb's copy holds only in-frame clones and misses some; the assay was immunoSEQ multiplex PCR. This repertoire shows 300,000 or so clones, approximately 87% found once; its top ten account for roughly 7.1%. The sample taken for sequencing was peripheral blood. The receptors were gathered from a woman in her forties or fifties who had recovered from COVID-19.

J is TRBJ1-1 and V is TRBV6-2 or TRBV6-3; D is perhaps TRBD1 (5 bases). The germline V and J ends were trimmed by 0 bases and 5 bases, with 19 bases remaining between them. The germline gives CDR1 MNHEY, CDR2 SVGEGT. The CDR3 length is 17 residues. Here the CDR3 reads CASSYSIAGPERTEAFF. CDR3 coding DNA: TGTGCCAGCAGTTACTCGATCGCAGGGCCGGAGAGGACTGAAGCTTTCTTT.

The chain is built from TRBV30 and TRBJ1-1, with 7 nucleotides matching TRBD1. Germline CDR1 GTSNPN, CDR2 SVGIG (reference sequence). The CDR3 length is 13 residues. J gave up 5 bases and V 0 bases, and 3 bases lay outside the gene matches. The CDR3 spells CAWSVRGRTEAFF. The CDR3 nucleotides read TGTGCCTGGAGTGTTAGGGGGCGAACTGAAGCTTTCTTT.

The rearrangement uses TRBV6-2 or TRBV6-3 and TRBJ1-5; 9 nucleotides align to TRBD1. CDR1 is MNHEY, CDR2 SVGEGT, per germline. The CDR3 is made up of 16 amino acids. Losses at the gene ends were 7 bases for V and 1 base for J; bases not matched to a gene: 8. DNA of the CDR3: TGTGCCAGCAACCCCACAGGGGGCTCGAGCAATCAGCCCCAGCATTTT. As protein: CASNPTGGSSNQPQHF.

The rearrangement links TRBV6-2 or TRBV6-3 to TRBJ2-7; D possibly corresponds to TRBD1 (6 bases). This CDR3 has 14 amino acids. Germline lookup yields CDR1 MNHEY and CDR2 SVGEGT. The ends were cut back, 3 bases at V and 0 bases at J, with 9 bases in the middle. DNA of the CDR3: TGTGCCAGCAGTTATCTGGGGGCCTCCTACGAGCAGTACTTC. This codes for CASSYLGASYEQYF.

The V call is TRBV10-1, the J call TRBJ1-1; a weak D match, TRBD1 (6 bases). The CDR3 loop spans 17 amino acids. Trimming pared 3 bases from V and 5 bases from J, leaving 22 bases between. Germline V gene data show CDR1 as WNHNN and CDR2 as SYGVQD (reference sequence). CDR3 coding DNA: TGCGCCAGCAGTGACCCTTGTAGGACAGCAAAGGGGACTGAAGCTTTCTTT. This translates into CASSDPCRTAKGTEAFF.

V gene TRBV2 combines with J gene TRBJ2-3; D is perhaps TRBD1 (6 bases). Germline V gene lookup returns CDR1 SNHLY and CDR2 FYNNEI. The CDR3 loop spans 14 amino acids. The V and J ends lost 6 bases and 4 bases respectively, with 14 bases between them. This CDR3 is CASRDSLGADTQYF. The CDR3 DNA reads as TGTGCCAGCAGGGACAGTTTAGGGGCAGATACGCAGTATTTT.

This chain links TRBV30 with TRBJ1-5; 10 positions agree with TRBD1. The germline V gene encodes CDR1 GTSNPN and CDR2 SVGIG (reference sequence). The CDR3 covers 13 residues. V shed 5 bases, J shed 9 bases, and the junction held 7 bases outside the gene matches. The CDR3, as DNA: TGTGCCTGGGGGACAGGGGTCGGGCGGCCCCAGCATTTT. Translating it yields CAWGTGVGRPQHF.

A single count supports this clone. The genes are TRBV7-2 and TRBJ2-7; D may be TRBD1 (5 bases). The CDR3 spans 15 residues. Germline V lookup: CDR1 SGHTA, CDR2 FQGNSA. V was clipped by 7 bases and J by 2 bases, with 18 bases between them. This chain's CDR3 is CASTQWGFSPYEQYF. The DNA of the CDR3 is TGTGCCAGCACCCAATGGGGCTTCAGTCCCTACGAGCAGTACTTC. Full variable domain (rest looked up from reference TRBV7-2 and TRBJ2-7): GAGVSQSPSNKVTEKGKDVELRCDPISGHTALYWYRQSLGQGLEFLIYFQGNSAPDKSGLPSDRFSAERTGGSVSTLTIQRTQQEDSAVYLCASTQWGFSPYEQYFGPGTRLTVT.

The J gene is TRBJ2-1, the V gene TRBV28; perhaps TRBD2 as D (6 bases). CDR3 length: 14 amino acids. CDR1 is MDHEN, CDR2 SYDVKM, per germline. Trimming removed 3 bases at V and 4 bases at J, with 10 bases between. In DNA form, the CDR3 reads TGTGCCAGCAGTTTTAGTAGCGGATACAATGAGCAGTTCTTC. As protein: CASSFSSGYNEQFF.

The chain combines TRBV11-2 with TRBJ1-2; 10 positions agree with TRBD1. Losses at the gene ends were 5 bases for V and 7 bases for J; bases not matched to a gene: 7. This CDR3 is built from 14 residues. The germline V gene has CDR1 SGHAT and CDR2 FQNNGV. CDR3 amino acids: CASSPGTGASGYTF. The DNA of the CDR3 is TGTGCCAGCAGCCCCGGGACAGGGGCAAGTGGCTACACCTTC. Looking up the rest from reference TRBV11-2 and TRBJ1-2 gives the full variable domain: EAGVAQSPRYKIIEKRQSVAFWCNPISGHATLYWYQQILGQGPKLLIQFQNNGVVDDSQLPKDRFSAERLKGVDSTLKIQPAKLEDSAVYLCASSPGTGASGYTFGSGTRLTVV.

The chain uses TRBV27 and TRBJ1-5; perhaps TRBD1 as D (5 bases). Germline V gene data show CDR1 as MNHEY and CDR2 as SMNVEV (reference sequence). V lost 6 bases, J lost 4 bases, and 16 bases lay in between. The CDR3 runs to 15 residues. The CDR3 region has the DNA TGTGCCAGCAGCCCTGGATGGGGCAAAAATCAGCCCCAGCATTTT. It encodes CASSPGWGKNQPQHF.

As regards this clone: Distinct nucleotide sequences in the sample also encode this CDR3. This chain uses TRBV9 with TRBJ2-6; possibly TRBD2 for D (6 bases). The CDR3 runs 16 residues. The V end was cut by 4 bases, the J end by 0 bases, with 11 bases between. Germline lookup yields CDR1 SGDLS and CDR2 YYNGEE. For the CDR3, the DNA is TGTGCCAGCAGCCCAACCGGGGGCTCTGGGGCCAACGTCCTGACTTTC. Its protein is CASSPTGGSGANVLTF.

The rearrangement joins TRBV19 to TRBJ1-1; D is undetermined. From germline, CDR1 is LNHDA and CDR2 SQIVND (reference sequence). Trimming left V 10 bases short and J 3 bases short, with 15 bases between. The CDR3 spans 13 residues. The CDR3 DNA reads TGTGCCACCTCGCCAGGTCTTTACACTGAAGCTTTCTTT. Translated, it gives CATSPGLYTEAFF.

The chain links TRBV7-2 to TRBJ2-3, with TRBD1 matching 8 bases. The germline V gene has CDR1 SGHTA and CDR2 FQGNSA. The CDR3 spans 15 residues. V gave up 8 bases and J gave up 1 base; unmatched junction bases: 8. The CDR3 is CASCPLGQGTDTQYF. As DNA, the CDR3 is TGTGCCAGCTGCCCATTGGGACAGGGCACAGATACGCAGTATTTT. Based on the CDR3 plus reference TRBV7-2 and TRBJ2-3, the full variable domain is GAGVSQSPSNKVTEKGKDVELRCDPISGHTALYWYRQSLGQGLEFLIYFQGNSAPDKSGLPSDRFSAERTGGSVSTLTIQRTQQEDSAVYLCASCPLGQGTDTQYFGPGTRLTVL.

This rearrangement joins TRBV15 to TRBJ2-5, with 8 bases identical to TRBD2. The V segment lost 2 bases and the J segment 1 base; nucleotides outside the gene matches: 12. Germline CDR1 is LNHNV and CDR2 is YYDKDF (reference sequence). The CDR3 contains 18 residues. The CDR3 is CATSRRRGTRGPQETQYF. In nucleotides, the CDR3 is TGTGCCACCAGCAGACGGAGGGGGACTAGAGGCCCCCAAGAGACCCAGTACTTC.

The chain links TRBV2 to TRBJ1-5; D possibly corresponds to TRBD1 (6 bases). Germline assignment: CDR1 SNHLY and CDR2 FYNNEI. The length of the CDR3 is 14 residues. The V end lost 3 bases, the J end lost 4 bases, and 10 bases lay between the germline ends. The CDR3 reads CASSDIRGNQPQHF. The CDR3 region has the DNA TGTGCCAGCAGTGACATCAGGGGAAATCAGCCCCAGCATTTT.

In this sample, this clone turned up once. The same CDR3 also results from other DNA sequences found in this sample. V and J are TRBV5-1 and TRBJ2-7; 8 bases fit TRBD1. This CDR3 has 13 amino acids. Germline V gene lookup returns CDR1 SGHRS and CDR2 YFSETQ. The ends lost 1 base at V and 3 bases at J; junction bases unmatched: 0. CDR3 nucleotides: TGCGCCAGCAGCTTGACAGGGGGCTACGAGCAGTACTTC. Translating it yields CASSLTGGYEQYF.

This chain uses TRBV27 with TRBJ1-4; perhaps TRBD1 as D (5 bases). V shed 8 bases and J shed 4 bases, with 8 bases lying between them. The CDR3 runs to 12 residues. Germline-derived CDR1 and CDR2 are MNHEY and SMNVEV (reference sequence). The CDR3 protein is CASGRVNEKLFF. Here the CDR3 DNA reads TGTGCCAGCGGCAGGGTTAATGAAAAACTGTTTTTT.

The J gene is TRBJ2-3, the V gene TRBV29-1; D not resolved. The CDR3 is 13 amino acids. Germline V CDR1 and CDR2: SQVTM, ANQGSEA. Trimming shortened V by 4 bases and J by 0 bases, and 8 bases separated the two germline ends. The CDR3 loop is CSVVTESTDTQYF. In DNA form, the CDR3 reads TGCAGCGTTGTAACAGAGAGCACAGATACGCAGTATTTT.

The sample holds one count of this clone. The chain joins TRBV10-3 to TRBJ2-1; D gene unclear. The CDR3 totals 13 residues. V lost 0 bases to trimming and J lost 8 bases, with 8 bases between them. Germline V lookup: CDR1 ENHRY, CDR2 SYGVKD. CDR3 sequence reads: CAISESVVDEQFF. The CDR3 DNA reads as TGTGCCATCAGTGAGTCGGTAGTGGATGAGCAGTTCTTC.